This is a list of T cell receptor beta chains from one sample in a study of cytomegalovirus exposure and HLA in healthy donors. Profiling relied on immunoSEQ multiplex PCR, and the TCRdb table lists in-frame clones only, not all of them. The sample has more than 150,000 clones, over 70% seen once; the top ten hold under 9%. Sequenced: PBMCs. The receptor source for this set is a woman aged 35 to 49 in good health and CMV-seropositive. The CDR3 runs from the conserved cysteine through the conserved F or W. Fields, in order: D gene, clone size, CDR3 length, J gene, V gene, CDR3 DNA, CDR3 protein. D genes are given only for firm matches. Where a row states a size, it is once, few, many or the class of an expanded clone; other rows omit it.

>-|-|15|TRBJ2-1|TRBV5-4
TGTGCCAGCAGCTTGGGAACCGGGACAAGGAATGAGCAGTTCTTC
CASSLGTGTRNEQFF
>-|-|16|TRBJ2-3|TRBV14
TGTGCCAGCAGCCAACTCAGCGGTCGACATGCAGATACGCAGTATTTT
CASSQLSGRHADTQYF
>TRBD1|-|13|TRBJ1-2|TRBV7-8
TGTGCCAGCAGAATGGGACAGGGCGGTGGCTACACCTTC
CASRMGQGGGYTF
>TRBD1|-|20|TRBJ2-6|TRBV5-1
TGCGCCAGCAGCTTGGAGGGGGTGGGGCAGGGGGCGTTCGGGGCCAACGGCCTGACTTTC
CASSLEGVGQGAFGANGLTF
>TRBD2|-|16|TRBJ2-2|TRBV4-2
TGTGCCAGCAGCCAAGAGACTAGCGGGGGTTCTGGGGAGCTGTTTTTT
CASSQETSGGSGELFF
>TRBD1|-|17|TRBJ2-7|TRBV28
TGTGCCAGCAGTTTGGGTCCGGGACAGGGGGCCCCCTACGAGCAGTACTTC
CASSLGPGQGAPYEQYF
>-|-|13|TRBJ1-2|TRBV4-1
TGCGCCAGCAGCCAAGAGGCAGTCTATGGCTACACCTTC
CASSQEAVYGYTF
>TRBD1|-|14|TRBJ2-2|TRBV11-3
TGTGCCAGCAGCCTAGACAGGGCTGTCGGGGAGCTGTTTTTT
CASSLDRAVGELFF
>TRBD1|-|17|TRBJ1-3|TRBV10-1
TGCGCCAGCAGTCCCGGGACAGGGACCCACTCTGGAAACACCATATATTTT
CASSPGTGTHSGNTIYF
>TRBD1|once|15|TRBJ2-2|TRBV6-1
TGTGCCAGCAGTGATCGGACAGGGTGGGGCGGGGAGCTGTTTTTT
CASSDRTGWGGELFF
>TRBD1|few|15|TRBJ1-1|TRBV5-5
TGTGCCAGCAGCTTAGGACAGGGGATGAACACTGAAGCTTTCTTT
CASSLGQGMNTEAFF
>TRBD1|-|15|TRBJ1-6|TRBV6-5
TGTGCCAGCAGTAGACAGGGTTCTTATAATTCACCCCTCCACTTT
CASSRQGSYNSPLHF
>TRBD2|-|13|TRBJ2-7|TRBV6-1
TGTGCCAGCAGGGTTAGCGGGGCCTACGAGCAGTACTTC
CASRVSGAYEQYF
>-|-|14|TRBJ2-7|TRBV13
TGTGCCAGCAGTTCAGGGGACGCCTCCTACGAGCAGTACTTC
CASSSGDASYEQYF
>TRBD2|few|21|TRBJ2-1|TRBV9
TGTGCCAGCAGCGTAGCGGCTAGCGGGGGACCTTTCGGCTTGGCTCACAATGAGCAGTTCTTC
CASSVAASGGPFGLAHNEQFF
>-|-|14|TRBJ2-3|TRBV28
TGTGCCAGCAGTTTTTTGGGGAGGACAGATACGCAGTATTTT
CASSFLGRTDTQYF
>TRBD2|-|17|TRBJ2-7|TRBV18
TGTGCCAGCTCACCGTCTAAGCGGGGGGGCCTCTTAGCCGAGCAGTACTTC
CASSPSKRGGLLAEQYF
>TRBD1|-|13|TRBJ1-1|TRBV4-1
TGCGCCAGCAGCCCCGGAAGAGGGGGCGAAGCTTTCTTT
CASSPGRGGEAFF
>-|-|16|TRBJ2-2|TRBV27
TGTGCCAGCAGTTTATACGGCGGCAGGGAAACCGGGGAGCTGTTTTTT
CASSLYGGRETGELFF
>TRBD1|-|15|TRBJ1-5|TRBV19
TGTGCCAGTATGGGGACAGGCGGTGTCAATCAGCCCCAGCATTTT
CASMGTGGVNQPQHF
>TRBD1|-|14|TRBJ2-7|TRBV7-2
TGTGCCAGCAGCCAGGGACAGGGACCCTACGAGCAGTACTTC
CASSQGQGPYEQYF
>-|-|14|TRBJ1-2|TRBV7-2
TGTGCCAGCAGGGGAGATTTTGTTAACTATGGCTACACCTTC
CASRGDFVNYGYTF
>-|-|17|TRBJ1-4|TRBV5-1
TGCGCCAGCTCCCTTTTTGGGGCTTTCGAAGTTAATGAAAAACTGTTTTTT
CASSLFGAFEVNEKLFF
>TRBD1|-|15|TRBJ1-4|TRBV30
TGTGCCTGGAGTGTAGACGGGACAGGGGGTGAAAAACTGTTTTTT
CAWSVDGTGGEKLFF
>-|-|12|TRBJ2-3|TRBV30
TGTGCCTGGAGGGGGGGACTAGATACGCAGTATTTT
CAWRGGLDTQYF
>TRBD1|-|14|TRBJ1-2|TRBV19
TGTGCCAGTAGTAAGGACAGGGACGGAGTGGGCTACACCTTC
CASSKDRDGVGYTF
>TRBD1|-|15|TRBJ1-2|TRBV9
TGTGCCAGCAGCGTGATCGGGACAGGAGGCTATGGCTACACCTTC
CASSVIGTGGYGYTF
>-|-|16|TRBJ2-2|TRBV7-9
TGTGCCAGCAGCTCAAAAGCGGGTGGGGTAACCGGGGAGCTGTTTTTT
CASSSKAGGVTGELFF
>TRBD1|-|13|TRBJ2-7|TRBV30
TGTGCCTGGAGTCCCCGGACAGGGTACGAGCAGTACTTC
CAWSPRTGYEQYF
>TRBD1|-|13|TRBJ2-4|TRBV5-6
TGTGCCAGCAGCTCAGACAGGGGGCACATTCAGTACTTC
CASSSDRGHIQYF
>-|-|13|TRBJ1-1|TRBV7-2
TGTGCCAGCAGCGGGAGCATGAACACTGAAGCTTTCTTT
CASSGSMNTEAFF
>TRBD2|-|16|TRBJ2-5|TRBV7-8
TGTGCCAGCAGCCGGACTAGCGGGGAGAAGGGGGAGACCCAGTACTTC
CASSRTSGEKGETQYF
>TRBD1|-|14|TRBJ2-2|TRBV19
TGTGCCACCTGTTCGGACAGGGGAACCGGGGAGCTGTTTTTT
CATCSDRGTGELFF
>-|once|13|TRBJ2-2|TRBV7-7
TGTGCTAGCAGCTCCGTACAGGGCGGGGAGCTGTTTTTT
CASSSVQGGELFF
>TRBD1|-|13|TRBJ1-5|TRBV30
TGTGCCTGGAAGGGGACAGGGGAAAAGAGTCAATATTTT
CAWKGTGEKSQYF
>TRBD2|-|15|TRBJ2-5|TRBV5-4
TGTGCCAGCGGCGCCCAGCGGGGGTACCAAGAGACCCAGTACTTC
CASGAQRGYQETQYF
>TRBD2|-|17|TRBJ2-2|TRBV7-9
TGTGCCAGCAGCTCACGGGCGGGGGGCCATAACACCGGGGAGCTGTTTTTT
CASSSRAGGHNTGELFF
>-|-|14|TRBJ1-1|TRBV2
TGTGCCAGCAGTGAACGGGGGATGAACACTGAAGCTTTCTTT
CASSERGMNTEAFF
>-|-|15|TRBJ1-2|TRBV19
TGTGCCAGTAGTATGAACCCAGGAGGCGGCTATGGCTACACCTTC
CASSMNPGGGYGYTF
>-|-|15|TRBJ2-7|TRBV9
TGTGCCAGCAGCGTAGCGTCCGGACAGAACTACGAGCAGTACTTC
CASSVASGQNYEQYF
>-|-|13|TRBJ2-3|TRBV18
TGTGCCAGCTCACCCCCTAGCACAGATACGCAGTATTTT
CASSPPSTDTQYF
>-|-|16|TRBJ2-3|TRBV7-6
TGTGCCAGCAGCTTAGGCGCGGGGCTAGGGACAGATACGCAGTATTTT
CASSLGAGLGTDTQYF
>-|-|13|TRBJ1-2|TRBV6-1
TGTGCCAGCAGTGTGCAAGAGTCCTATGGCTACACCTTC
CASSVQESYGYTF
>TRBD1|few|15|TRBJ1-2|TRBV19
TGTGCCAGTAGTGAACAGACAGGGGCGGGTTATGGCTACACCTTC
CASSEQTGAGYGYTF
>-|-|11|TRBJ2-1|TRBV6-6
TGTGCCAGCAGACTATTCAATGAGCAGTTCTTC
CASRLFNEQFF
>-|few|14|TRBJ1-4|TRBV18
TGTGCCAGCCGAATCACGGGGGTCAATGAAAAACTGTTTTTT
CASRITGVNEKLFF
>-|-|14|TRBJ1-3|TRBV5-1
TGCGCCAGCAGCCTAGACCTCTCTGGAAACACCATATATTTT
CASSLDLSGNTIYF
>-|-|14|TRBJ2-1|TRBV4-3
TGCGCCAGCAGCCAAGATTGGATAGCGGCTGAGCAGTTCTTC
CASSQDWIAAEQFF
>-|-|15|TRBJ2-3|TRBV15
TGTGCCACCAGCTCCACGTGGCTCAGCACAGATACGCAGTATTTT
CATSSTWLSTDTQYF
>TRBD2|-|15|TRBJ2-7|TRBV9
TGTGCCAGCAGCGTAGGGGGAGGGGTCTCAGGGGAGCAGTACTTC
CASSVGGGVSGEQYF
>-|-|13|TRBJ2-2|TRBV7-9
TGTTCCAGCAGCTCCGGGGGTTTGGGGGAGCTGTTTTTT
CSSSSGGLGELFF
>TRBD1|-|13|TRBJ1-1|TRBV5-4
TGTGCCAGCAGCGTGGACAGGGCCACTGAAGCTTTCTTT
CASSVDRATEAFF
>-|-|14|TRBJ1-2|TRBV28
TGTGCCAGCAGAAGGGGCGCTTCTAACTATGGCTACACCTTC
CASRRGASNYGYTF
>-|few|15|TRBJ1-1|TRBV11-1
TGTGCCAGCAGCCCACTTCGGGACACTGTTGTGTGGGCTTTCTTT
CASSPLRDTVVWAFF
>-|-|14|TRBJ2-7|TRBV7-6
TGTGCCAGCAGCGAGGGGGGGGCCTCCTACGAGCAGTACTTC
CASSEGGASYEQYF
>-|-|11|TRBJ1-1|TRBV29-1
TGCAGCGCGGGGGGGCAGACTGAAGCTTTCTTT
CSAGGQTEAFF
>-|-|17|TRBJ1-5|TRBV4-3
TGCGCCAGCAGCCAAGTAGTTGCGTCAGGCTTCAATCAGCCCCAGCATTTT
CASSQVVASGFNQPQHF